The T cell receptor (beta chain) described here comes from a study of T cells after yellow fever vaccination. Looking at the study overall: Fractions containing few cells were prepared with SMART-Seq v4 Ultra Low Input.

CDR1 and CDR2 (germline): MDHEN, SYDVKM. CDR3 size: 12 residues. The V and J ends lost 9 bases and 2 bases, in that order; junction bases with no gene match: 4. Template switching with 5'RACE generated the TCR cDNA and added a universal primer site and UMIs. MiXCR, run by TCRdb on the 5' RACE reads, gives a single entry per CDR3 protein. This sample has some 350,000 distinct CDR3 sequences, with approximately 5.7% found just once. This clonotype was detected ten times or more. Its cognate antigen is unknown. Whole-study findings and limits: A large majority of primary-vaccination clones showed up again after the booster (about 97% CD4, about 90% CD8). The secondary response was weaker but peaked faster, day 5 versus 15.

The TCR was taken from a man aged 30 to 39 who received the YFV17D yellow fever vaccine. Specimen: PBMCs, collected 5 days after the yellow fever booster vaccination. The V call is TRBV28, the J call TRBJ2-7; TRBD1 matches 7 bases. CDR3: CARGGVTYEQYF. CDR3 coding DNA: TGTGCCAGAGGGGGCGTTACCTACGAGCAGTACTTC.